These T cell receptor beta chains were read from a single sample in a study of blood T cell repertoires in COVID-19. Assay used: immunoSEQ multiplex PCR; TCRdb lists only in-frame clones, some missing. The sample has about 300,000 clones; roughly 88% are singletons. The sample consisted of peripheral blood. These receptors were collected from a woman aged 45 to 65 with acute or convalescent COVID-19. Both conserved end residues are part of each CDR3. The order of the fields is V gene, clone size, D gene, J gene, CDR3 protein, CDR3 DNA. A D gene is named only where the DNA matches it firmly. Expanded clones are given a class, and other clones once, few, many or no size at all.

v_call: TRBV19; clone_size: NA; d_call: TRBD2; j_call: TRBJ2-1; cdr3_aa: CASSSPTSGRAPSSYNEQFF; cdr3_nt: TGTGCCAGTAGTTCGCCGACTAGCGGGAGGGCCCCCAGCTCCTACAATGAGCAGTTCTTC
v_call: TRBV5-1; clone_size: NA; d_call: NA; j_call: TRBJ2-5; cdr3_aa: CASSAWQVETQYF; cdr3_nt: TGCGCCAGCAGCGCTTGGCAGGTGGAGACCCAGTACTTC
v_call: TRBV18; clone_size: NA; d_call: TRBD1; j_call: TRBJ1-5; cdr3_aa: CASSPQPGQGNQPQHF; cdr3_nt: TGTGCCAGCTCACCACAGCCCGGACAGGGCAATCAGCCCCAGCATTTT
v_call: TRBV5-1; clone_size: NA; d_call: TRBD2; j_call: TRBJ2-7; cdr3_aa: CASSLAGSGSQGPYEQYF; cdr3_nt: TGCGCCAGCAGCTTGGCCGGTAGCGGGAGCCAGGGCCCCTACGAGCAGTACTTC
v_call: TRBV11-3; clone_size: NA; d_call: TRBD1; j_call: TRBJ2-7; cdr3_aa: CASSFRGQGDHEQYF; cdr3_nt: TGTGCCAGCAGCTTTCGTGGACAGGGTGACCACGAGCAGTACTTC
v_call: TRBV30; clone_size: NA; d_call: TRBD1; j_call: TRBJ1-2; cdr3_aa: CAWSANTGAGYGYTF; cdr3_nt: TGTGCCTGGAGTGCTAACACAGGGGCAGGCTATGGCTACACCTTC
v_call: TRBV18; clone_size: NA; d_call: TRBD1; j_call: TRBJ1-6; cdr3_aa: CASSPGQPYSPLHF; cdr3_nt: TGTGCCAGCTCACCGGGACAGCCCTACTCACCCCTCCACTTT
v_call: TRBV11-2; clone_size: NA; d_call: NA; j_call: TRBJ1-1; cdr3_aa: CASSLGQASTEAFF; cdr3_nt: TGTGCCAGCAGCTTAGGACAGGCCTCCACTGAAGCTTTCTTT
v_call: TRBV7-2; clone_size: NA; d_call: NA; j_call: TRBJ2-7; cdr3_aa: CASSLDGGAPLEQYF; cdr3_nt: TGTGCCAGCAGCTTAGACGGAGGTGCCCCCCTCGAGCAGTACTTC
v_call: TRBV30; clone_size: NA; d_call: TRBD2; j_call: TRBJ2-7; cdr3_aa: CAWNLAGGDYEQYF; cdr3_nt: TGTGCCTGGAACTTAGCGGGGGGCGATTACGAGCAGTACTTC
v_call: TRBV6-5; clone_size: NA; d_call: TRBD2; j_call: TRBJ2-7; cdr3_aa: CASGGTSSGYEQYF; cdr3_nt: TGTGCCAGCGGCGGGACTAGTAGTGGGTACGAGCAGTACTTC
v_call: TRBV5-4; clone_size: NA; d_call: NA; j_call: TRBJ1-4; cdr3_aa: CASSLGQNEKLFF; cdr3_nt: TGTGCCAGCAGCTTGGGACAGAATGAAAAACTGTTTTTT
v_call: TRBV5-1; clone_size: few; d_call: TRBD1; j_call: TRBJ1-2; cdr3_aa: CASSFDAGTASYYGYTF; cdr3_nt: TGCGCCAGCAGCTTCGACGCGGGGACAGCTAGTTATTATGGCTACACCTTC
v_call: TRBV19; clone_size: NA; d_call: NA; j_call: TRBJ1-4; cdr3_aa: CASSTVATNEKLFF; cdr3_nt: TGTGCCAGTAGTACGGTGGCAACTAATGAAAAACTGTTTTTT
v_call: TRBV28; clone_size: once; d_call: TRBD1; j_call: TRBJ1-2; cdr3_aa: CASSLGDRGPNYGYTF; cdr3_nt: TGTGCCAGCAGTTTAGGAGACAGGGGGCCTAACTATGGCTACACCTTC
v_call: TRBV5-1; clone_size: NA; d_call: NA; j_call: TRBJ2-7; cdr3_aa: CASSIGTQRSYEQYF; cdr3_nt: TGCGCCAGCAGCATCGGGACTCAGAGATCCTACGAGCAGTACTTC
v_call: TRBV24-1; clone_size: NA; d_call: TRBD2; j_call: TRBJ2-1; cdr3_aa: CATSDPRGRAYNEQFF; cdr3_nt: TGTGCCACCAGTGACCCCCGCGGGAGGGCCTACAATGAGCAGTTCTTC
v_call: TRBV19; clone_size: NA; d_call: TRBD2; j_call: TRBJ2-7; cdr3_aa: CASSSWTSGNTYEQYF; cdr3_nt: TGTGCCAGTAGTTCCTGGACTAGCGGGAACACCTACGAGCAGTACTTC
v_call: TRBV4-1; clone_size: NA; d_call: TRBD1; j_call: TRBJ1-5; cdr3_aa: CASSQEQGIHQPQHF; cdr3_nt: TGCGCCAGCAGCCAAGAACAGGGGATCCATCAGCCCCAGCATTTT
v_call: TRBV6-4; clone_size: NA; d_call: TRBD2; j_call: TRBJ2-1; cdr3_aa: CASSDRTSGRKNEQFF; cdr3_nt: TGTGCCAGCAGTGACCGGACTAGCGGGAGGAAAAATGAGCAGTTCTTC
v_call: TRBV7-8; clone_size: NA; d_call: NA; j_call: TRBJ1-2; cdr3_aa: CASSLAVNYGYTF; cdr3_nt: TGTGCCAGCAGCTTAGCCGTTAACTATGGCTACACCTTC
v_call: TRBV2; clone_size: NA; d_call: NA; j_call: TRBJ1-1; cdr3_aa: CASSAGSGRGGYTEAFF; cdr3_nt: TGTGCCAGCAGTGCAGGCTCCGGTCGGGGGGGGTACACTGAAGCTTTCTTT
v_call: TRBV27; clone_size: NA; d_call: NA; j_call: TRBJ2-7; cdr3_aa: CASSLLDRRYEQYF; cdr3_nt: TGTGCCAGCAGTTTACTTGACAGACGCTACGAGCAGTACTTC
v_call: TRBV28; clone_size: NA; d_call: TRBD2; j_call: TRBJ2-7; cdr3_aa: CASSIPLAGGLYYEQYF; cdr3_nt: TGTGCCAGCAGCATACCCTTAGCGGGAGGGCTTTACTACGAGCAGTACTTC
v_call: TRBV7-9; clone_size: NA; d_call: TRBD2; j_call: TRBJ2-1; cdr3_aa: CASSSRRERGNEQFF; cdr3_nt: TGTGCCAGCAGCTCCCGGCGGGAGAGAGGGAATGAGCAGTTCTTC
v_call: TRBV30; clone_size: NA; d_call: TRBD2; j_call: TRBJ2-5; cdr3_aa: CAWELAGQETQYF; cdr3_nt: TGTGCCTGGGAACTAGCGGGACAAGAGACCCAGTACTTC
v_call: TRBV18; clone_size: NA; d_call: NA; j_call: TRBJ1-4; cdr3_aa: CASSPSGGGGWEKLFF; cdr3_nt: TGTGCCAGCTCACCCTCCGGAGGTGGAGGGTGGGAAAAACTGTTTTTT
v_call: TRBV27; clone_size: NA; d_call: NA; j_call: TRBJ2-7; cdr3_aa: CASSDSVQAPYEQYF; cdr3_nt: TGTGCCAGCAGTGACTCCGTACAGGCTCCCTACGAGCAGTACTTC
v_call: TRBV18; clone_size: NA; d_call: NA; j_call: TRBJ2-7; cdr3_aa: CASSPEGGYEQYF; cdr3_nt: TGTGCCAGCTCACCCGAGGGGGGGTACGAGCAGTACTTC
v_call: TRBV5-4; clone_size: NA; d_call: NA; j_call: TRBJ2-1; cdr3_aa: CASSLDRASYNEQFF; cdr3_nt: TGTGCCAGCAGCTTGGACAGGGCGTCCTACAATGAGCAGTTCTTC
v_call: TRBV24-1; clone_size: NA; d_call: TRBD1; j_call: TRBJ2-5; cdr3_aa: CATRGQGAAETQYF; cdr3_nt: TGTGCCACCAGGGGACAGGGGGCTGCGGAGACCCAGTACTTC
v_call: TRBV27; clone_size: NA; d_call: NA; j_call: TRBJ2-7; cdr3_aa: CASSLGGLGAEQYF; cdr3_nt: TGTGCCAGCAGTTTAGGAGGTCTTGGAGCCGAGCAGTACTTC
v_call: TRBV3-1/TRBV3-2; clone_size: once; d_call: NA; j_call: TRBJ2-1; cdr3_aa: CASSQDEGEQFF; cdr3_nt: TGTGCCAGCAGCCAAGACGAGGGAGAGCAGTTCTTC
v_call: TRBV9; clone_size: NA; d_call: TRBD2; j_call: TRBJ2-1; cdr3_aa: CASSVTSGRYDEQFF; cdr3_nt: TGTGCCAGCAGCGTGACTAGCGGGAGGTATGATGAGCAGTTCTTC
v_call: TRBV30; clone_size: few; d_call: TRBD2; j_call: TRBJ2-2; cdr3_aa: CAWSVTSGRTGELFF; cdr3_nt: TGTGCCTGGAGTGTAACTAGCGGGAGAACCGGGGAGCTGTTTTTT
v_call: TRBV3-1/TRBV3-2; clone_size: NA; d_call: NA; j_call: TRBJ2-1; cdr3_aa: CASSQALAEQFF; cdr3_nt: TGTGCCAGCAGCCAAGCCCTAGCTGAGCAGTTCTTC
v_call: TRBV5-1; clone_size: NA; d_call: NA; j_call: TRBJ2-5; cdr3_aa: CASSSGVQETQYF; cdr3_nt: TGCGCCAGCAGCTCGGGAGTCCAAGAGACCCAGTACTTC
v_call: TRBV6-5; clone_size: NA; d_call: TRBD1; j_call: TRBJ1-5; cdr3_aa: CASSTGDWEPQHF; cdr3_nt: TGTGCCAGCAGCACAGGGGACTGGGAGCCCCAGCATTTT
v_call: TRBV9; clone_size: NA; d_call: TRBD2; j_call: TRBJ2-7; cdr3_aa: CASDIGTVLAGGLWGQYF; cdr3_nt: TGTGCCAGCGATATAGGGACAGTTCTAGCGGGAGGGCTCTGGGGGCAGTACTTC
v_call: TRBV7-2; clone_size: NA; d_call: TRBD1; j_call: TRBJ1-5; cdr3_aa: CASSLVGTGESPQHF; cdr3_nt: TGTGCCAGCAGCTTAGTAGGGACAGGGGAATCACCCCAGCATTTT
v_call: TRBV5-3; clone_size: NA; d_call: TRBD2; j_call: TRBJ2-1; cdr3_aa: CARSLAQREGCNEQFF; cdr3_nt: TGTGCCAGAAGCTTGGCCCAGCGGGAGGGATGCAATGAGCAGTTCTTC